Listed below are T cell receptor beta chains from one sample, sequenced in a study of shared clonotypes between healthy human individuals. Measured with immunoSEQ multiplex PCR; TCRdb has only the in-frame clones, and not every one. The sample lists fewer than 3 million clones, around 92% seen once, with 0.37% in the top ten. The sequenced sample consisted of naive CD4+ T cells from PBMCs. The source is a man in his late teens or twenties in good health. Some clones in this sample may be carry-over from other donors' samples. The conserved cysteine and the conserved F or W are not part of the CDR3 here.

v_gene: TRBV5-1; j_gene: TRBJ1-2; CDR3aa: ASSLGAGRYGYT
v_gene: TRBV6-5; j_gene: TRBJ1-1; CDR3aa: ASRPTTGGTEAF
v_gene: TRBV29-1; j_gene: TRBJ2-1; CDR3aa: SVSDRGRFNEQF
v_gene: TRBV7-2; j_gene: TRBJ2-1; CDR3aa: ASSLWGPSWEQF
v_gene: TRBV27; j_gene: -; CDR3aa: ASSTRGEQY
v_gene: TRBV5-1; j_gene: TRBJ1-4; CDR3aa: ASSFGWVVDEKLF
v_gene: TRBV9; j_gene: TRBJ2-7; CDR3aa: ASSVRGTGPPYEQY
v_gene: TRBV5-1; j_gene: TRBJ2-7; CDR3aa: ASSLAGGGYEQY
v_gene: TRBV5-1; j_gene: TRBJ1-2; CDR3aa: ASSLPGQGLYT
v_gene: TRBV5-1; j_gene: TRBJ2-5; CDR3aa: ASSINQETQY
v_gene: TRBV4-2; j_gene: TRBJ2-6; CDR3aa: ASSQEANSGANVLT
v_gene: TRBV9; j_gene: TRBJ2-1; CDR3aa: ASSDTSGSRSYNEQF
v_gene: TRBV19; j_gene: TRBJ2-7; CDR3aa: ASRGSGSSSYEQY
v_gene: TRBV28; j_gene: TRBJ1-2; CDR3aa: ATFTGGTAGYT
v_gene: TRBV9; j_gene: TRBJ2-2; CDR3aa: ASSPRLGSVGELF
v_gene: TRBV6-5; j_gene: TRBJ1-5; CDR3aa: ASRLTGGSDQPQH
v_gene: TRBV12-5; j_gene: TRBJ2-7; CDR3aa: ASGLVQAQAKYEQY
v_gene: TRBV5-6; j_gene: TRBJ2-3; CDR3aa: ASSLGAGPSGTQY
v_gene: TRBV7-9; j_gene: TRBJ1-2; CDR3aa: ASSKIPGQGEWDYGYT
v_gene: TRBV6-5; j_gene: TRBJ2-7; CDR3aa: ASSPVRDEQY
v_gene: TRBV30; j_gene: TRBJ1-5; CDR3aa: AWSVRRGDQPQH
v_gene: TRBV7-9; j_gene: TRBJ2-7; CDR3aa: ASSLYEQY
v_gene: TRBV5-1; j_gene: TRBJ2-1; CDR3aa: ASSFGLADYNEQF
v_gene: TRBV5-1; j_gene: TRBJ2-2; CDR3aa: ASGELTNTGELF
v_gene: TRBV18; j_gene: TRBJ1-2; CDR3aa: ASSPGPGPQAGYT
v_gene: TRBV5-4; j_gene: TRBJ2-1; CDR3aa: ASSPPGGGSGAEGF
v_gene: TRBV13; j_gene: TRBJ2-2; CDR3aa: ASSLSDSNTGELF
v_gene: TRBV5-1; j_gene: TRBJ2-2; CDR3aa: ASSLQASANTGELF
v_gene: TRBV11-2; j_gene: TRBJ2-3; CDR3aa: APTRGSSAADTQY
v_gene: TRBV5-1; j_gene: TRBJ1-2; CDR3aa: ASHSDGYGYT
v_gene: TRBV6-1; j_gene: TRBJ1-4; CDR3aa: ASGSPDEKFEVF
v_gene: TRBV5-1; j_gene: TRBJ1-1; CDR3aa: ASSLAVPPTAEAF
v_gene: TRBV6-1; j_gene: TRBJ2-7; CDR3aa: ASSSGTGQY
v_gene: TRBV18; j_gene: TRBJ1-1; CDR3aa: ASSQMVARDTEAF
v_gene: TRBV4-1; j_gene: TRBJ2-1; CDR3aa: ASSQAGGRTYNEQF
v_gene: TRBV4-2; j_gene: TRBJ2-1; CDR3aa: ASGPISGVLSNEQF
v_gene: TRBV7-2; j_gene: TRBJ2-1; CDR3aa: ASSSFARGPDNEQF
v_gene: TRBV11-2; j_gene: TRBJ2-1; CDR3aa: ASSRVFGSNEQF
v_gene: TRBV7-8; j_gene: TRBJ2-3; CDR3aa: ASSREAPRKDTQY
v_gene: TRBV5-1; j_gene: TRBJ2-7; CDR3aa: ASSPEGGAGRYEQY
v_gene: TRBV5-1; j_gene: TRBJ2-1; CDR3aa: ASSLSGESYNEQF
v_gene: TRBV21-1; j_gene: TRBJ1-1; CDR3aa: ASSTGVWATEAF
v_gene: TRBV5-1; j_gene: TRBJ1-1; CDR3aa: ASSQNPTRLNTEAF
v_gene: TRBV9; j_gene: TRBJ2-1; CDR3aa: ASSVEALRQGYEQF
v_gene: TRBV5-1; j_gene: TRBJ1-1; CDR3aa: ASTPAGGWNTEAF
v_gene: TRBV2; j_gene: TRBJ1-2; CDR3aa: ASRPITGVDGYT
v_gene: TRBV13; j_gene: TRBJ2-1; CDR3aa: ASSIAGRRNEQF
v_gene: TRBV27; j_gene: TRBJ1-5; CDR3aa: ASGPLGQTNQPQH
v_gene: TRBV11-2; j_gene: TRBJ2-3; CDR3aa: ASSLPGTDTQY
v_gene: TRBV28; j_gene: TRBJ2-1; CDR3aa: ASSSPGTGYNEQF
v_gene: TRBV28; j_gene: TRBJ2-7; CDR3aa: ASRAPPAYEQY
v_gene: TRBV28; j_gene: TRBJ1-5; CDR3aa: ASSFSQKGDQPQH
v_gene: TRBV7-8; j_gene: TRBJ2-5; CDR3aa: ASSLDRAQGTQY
v_gene: TRBV7-9; j_gene: TRBJ1-4; CDR3aa: ASSLGGDNEKLF
v_gene: TRBV4-1; j_gene: TRBJ2-3; CDR3aa: ASSQALAGTTDTQY